The 9 T cell receptor beta chains below come from one sample, sequenced in a study of blood T cells in healthy people across ages. A J-beta primer mix and a sample-barcoded 5' primer were used in a second PCR of roughly 7 to 12 cycles. A single record per CDR3 protein comes from TCRdb applying MiXCR to the 5' RACE reads. The sample carries 1.2 million to 1.5 million distinct CDR3 sequences, 35% to 45% recorded once. The sequenced sample was blood. All receptors come from a woman younger than 35 in good health.

This rearrangement joins TRBV27 to TRBJ2-7, with TRBD2 matching over 7 bases. CDR3 length: 15 amino acids. The V and J ends lost 5 bases and 5 bases, in that order; junction bases with no gene match: 12. Germline V gene data show CDR1 as MNHEY and CDR2 as SMNVEV (reference sequence). The CDR3 nucleotides are TGTGCCAGCAGTCTCATAGGGGCGGGAGACGACGAGCAGTACTTC. This gives the protein CASSLIGAGDDEQYF.

The chain combines TRBV6-5 with TRBJ2-1; D is unclear. The CDR3 has 15 amino acids. Germline assignment: CDR1 MNHEY and CDR2 SVGAGI. Trimming stripped 6 bases from V and 0 bases from J, with 12 bases between. CDR3 sequence (DNA): TGTGCCAGCAGCAGGACGGATTTCTCCTACAATGAGCAGTTCTTC. Protein product: CASSRTDFSYNEQFF.

This clonotype was seen a handful of times. This chain uses TRBV3-1 with TRBJ2-7; tentative D call: TRBD2 (6 bases). Germline CDR1 is LGHDT and CDR2 is YNNKEL (reference sequence). The CDR3 extends over 16 amino acids. V shed 1 base and J shed 1 base, with 14 bases lying between them. The CDR3 DNA reads TGTGCCAGCAGCCAAGCTGGCGCGGGACGATCCTACGAGCAGTACTTC. It translates to CASSQAGAGRSYEQYF.

Of note for this clonotype: A much larger clone lies one base from this, so it may be a read error. The V call is TRBV5-1, the J call TRBJ2-5; D might be TRBD1 or TRBD2, each matching 5 bases. This CDR3 contains 13 residues. V was shortened by 0 bases and J by 11 bases, with 14 bases between the two germline ends. The germline gives CDR1 SGHRS, CDR2 YFSETQ. The CDR3 nucleotides are TGCGCCAGCAGCTTGGTCGGGGACGATGAGCAGTACTTC. Its protein product is CASSLVGDDEQYF.

The rearrangement uses TRBV6-1 and TRBJ2-1; D assignment may be TRBD1 or TRBD2 (6 bases each). The DNA end lines up better with TRBJ2-7; the J call may be wrong. Germline-derived CDR1 and CDR2 are MNHNS and SASEGT. This CDR3 has 12 amino acids. Here the CDR3 DNA reads TGTGCCAGCACGAGGGGGGACAATGAGCAGTACTTC. Protein product: CASTRGDNEQYF.

This clonotype occurred a few times. The chain employs TRBV12-3 or TRBV12-4 and TRBJ2-7, with 7 bases identical to TRBD1. The CDR3 sequence is 11 residues long. After removal of 11 bases from V and 9 bases from J, the junction contained 10 bases not matched to a gene. Here the CDR3 reads CASKEGGRQYF. In DNA form, the CDR3 reads TGTGCCTCAAAGGAAGGGGGCCGGCAGTACTTC.

The chain recombines TRBV6-6 with TRBJ2-5, with TRBD1 identical over 7 bases. This CDR3 contains 13 residues. CDR1 and CDR2 from the germline V gene are MNHNY and SVGAGI (reference sequence). V dropped 7 bases and J dropped 5; count of bases not matched to a gene: 7. The CDR3, as DNA: TGTGCCAGCACTCCAGAGACAGGGGAGACCCAGTACTTC. Its translation is CASTPETGETQYF.

The chain is built from TRBV19 and TRBJ2-4; the D is unclear. The J call may be faulty, since TRBJ2-7 better matches the DNA end. The CDR3 extends over 14 amino acids. Looked up from germline, CDR1 is LNHDA and CDR2 is SQIVND (reference sequence). The CDR3: CASRRVTSSYEQYF. The CDR3 region has the DNA TGTGCCAGTAGACGAGTCACGAGTTCCTACGAGCAGTACTTC.

The genes are TRBV28 and TRBJ2-5; D is perhaps TRBD1 (6 bases). The CDR3 is made up of 16 amino acids. The germline V and J ends were trimmed by 3 bases and 11 bases, with 25 bases remaining between them. Germline loops: CDR1 MDHEN, CDR2 SYDVKM. CDR3 in amino acids: CASSFDGGHQYNEQYF. The CDR3 DNA follows: TGTGCCAGCAGTTTCGATGGGGGACATCAGTACAATGAGCAGTACTTC.